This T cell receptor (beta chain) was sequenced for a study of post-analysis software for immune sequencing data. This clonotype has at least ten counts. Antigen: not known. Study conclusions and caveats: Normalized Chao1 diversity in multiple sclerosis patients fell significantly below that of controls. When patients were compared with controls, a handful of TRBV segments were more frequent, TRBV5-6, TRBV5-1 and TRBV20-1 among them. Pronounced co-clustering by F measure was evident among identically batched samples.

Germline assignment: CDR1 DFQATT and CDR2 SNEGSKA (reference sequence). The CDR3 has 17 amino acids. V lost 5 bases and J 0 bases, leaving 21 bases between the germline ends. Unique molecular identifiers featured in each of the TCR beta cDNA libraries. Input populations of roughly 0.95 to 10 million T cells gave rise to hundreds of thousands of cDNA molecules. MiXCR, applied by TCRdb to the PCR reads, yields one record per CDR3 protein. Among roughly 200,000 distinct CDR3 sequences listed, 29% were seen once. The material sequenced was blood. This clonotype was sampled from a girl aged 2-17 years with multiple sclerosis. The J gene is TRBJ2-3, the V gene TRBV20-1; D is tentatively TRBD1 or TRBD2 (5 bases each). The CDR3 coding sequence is TGCAGTGCTCACGGGGCTAGCAACCACCCAAGCACAGATACGCAGTATTTT. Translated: CSAHGASNHPSTDTQYF.